What follows are 23 T cell receptor beta chains derived from one specimen sequenced in a study of blood T cells in healthy people across ages. The authors ran a second PCR of 7 to 11 cycles using a sample-barcoded 5' primer and a J-beta primer mix. TCRdb used MiXCR to reprocess the 5' RACE reads, holding one entry per CDR3 protein. This table holds approximately 780,000 distinct CDR3 sequences, around 24% found once. This same sample was also taken into another study, of T cells of mothers and their children.

Sequenced sample: blood. These TCRs come from a boy aged 5-17 years in good health.

V is TRBV4-2 and J is TRBJ2-5, with D unresolved. TRBJ2-7 explains the end of the DNA better; the J call may be wrong. The germline gives CDR1 LGHNA, CDR2 YNFKEQ. The CDR3 totals 15 residues. CDR3 amino acids: CASSQDRPVSYEQYF. CDR3 DNA: TGTGCCAGCAGCCAAGATAGGCCAGTCTCCTACGAGCAGTACTTC.

The chain employs TRBV12-5 and TRBJ1-2, with D possibly matching TRBD1 (6 bases). V was clipped by 6 bases and J by 5 bases, with 16 bases between them. The CDR3 is 14 amino acids. The germline V gene has CDR1 LGHNT and CDR2 FRNRAP. This CDR3 is CASGITGLRYGYTF. CDR3 bases: TGTGCTAGTGGGATAACAGGGTTGAGGTATGGCTACACCTTC. Using reference TRBV12-5 and TRBJ1-2 for the parts outside the CDR3, the full variable domain is DARVTQTPRHKVTEMGQEVTMRCQPILGHNTVFWYRQTMMQGLELLAYFRNRAPLDDSGMPKDRFSAEMPDATLATLKIQPSEPRDSAVYFCASGITGLRYGYTFGSGTRLTVV.

The rearrangement uses TRBV20-1 and TRBJ1-2; tentative D call: TRBD1 (6 bases). CDR1 and CDR2 (germline): DFQATT, SNEGSKA (reference sequence). The CDR3 loop spans 15 amino acids. Deletions cut 5 bases from V and 1 base from J, with 17 bases between. The CDR3 protein is CSAPQGGTNNYGYTF. The DNA of the CDR3 is TGCAGTGCTCCCCAAGGGGGAACCAATAACTATGGCTACACCTTC.

The gene calls are TRBV7-3 and TRBJ2-5; 9 bases map to TRBD2. The end of the DNA fits TRBJ2-7 better, so the J call may be wrong. Germline CDR1 reads SGHTA; CDR2 reads FQGTGA. The CDR3 is 13 residues long. The CDR3 loop is CASSRQRGDEQYF. The CDR3 nucleotides read TGTGCCAGCAGCCGCCAGCGGGGGGACGAGCAGTACTTC.

This clonotype was recorded a few times. This chain links TRBV11-2 with TRBJ2-5; D gene unclear. The CDR3 is 15 residues long. Germline loops: CDR1 SGHAT, CDR2 FQNNGV. V lost 0 bases and J lost 2, with 10 bases in between. CDR3 region: CASSLEGRIQETQYF. The CDR3 coding sequence is TGTGCCAGCAGCTTAGAGGGCAGAATACAAGAGACCCAGTACTTC.

This clonotype was seen only a few times. The chain combines TRBV15 with TRBJ2-1; maybe TRBD2 (7 bases). The V end was cut by 6 bases, the J end by 7 bases, with 16 bases between. The CDR3 loop spans 14 amino acids. Germline V gene data show CDR1 as LNHNV and CDR2 as YYDKDF (reference sequence). The CDR3 DNA sequence: TGTGCCACCAGGATTCCGGGGGGCACTAATGAGCAGTTCTTC. Its translation is CATRIPGGTNEQFF.

The chain carries TRBV10-3 and TRBJ1-5; 7 nucleotides match TRBD1. Germline CDR1 and CDR2: ENHRY and SYGVKD. J lost 0 bases, V lost 3 bases, and 5 bases had no gene match. CDR3 size: 16 residues. This CDR3 is CAISEGTAYSNQPQHF. CDR3 DNA: TGTGCCATCAGTGAAGGGACAGCTTATAGCAATCAGCCCCAGCATTTT.

The chain links TRBV2 to TRBJ2-4, with no clear D. CDR3 length equals 15 residues. CDR1 and CDR2 (germline): SNHLY, FYNNEI. V lost 3 bases and J 0 bases, leaving 9 bases between the germline ends. The CDR3: CASSDIRLAKNIQYF. The CDR3 DNA sequence: TGTGCCAGCAGTGATATCCGACTAGCCAAAAACATTCAGTACTTC.

The table lists this clonotype with a few counts. The genes are TRBV6-2 or TRBV6-3 and TRBJ2-2, with a possible D match to TRBD1 (6 bases). The CDR3 has 16 residues. Germline-derived CDR1 and CDR2 are MNHEY and SVGEGT. Trimming removed 2 bases from V and 6 bases from J, with 16 bases in between. The CDR3 region has the DNA TGTGCCAGCAGTTACCCAGGGGCCCGCGTGGCCGGGGAGCTGTTTTTT. Its translation: CASSYPGARVAGELFF.

This clonotype was counted between two and nine times. The chain uses TRBV3-1 and TRBJ2-5; D call uncertain. Germline-derived CDR1 and CDR2 are LGHDT and YNNKEL (reference sequence). The CDR3 sequence is 18 residues long. Trimming took 3 bases from V and 1 from J, leaving 21 bases between them. For the CDR3, the DNA is TGTGCCAGCAGCCATCCTAAGTCCCCCGAAGAATCCCAAGAGACCCAGTACTTC. Translated, it gives CASSHPKSPEESQETQYF.

The rearrangement uses TRBV5-4 and TRBJ2-1; 7 positions agree with TRBD2. Trimming took 3 bases from V and 5 from J; bases not matched to a gene: 32. The CDR3 extends over 23 amino acids. Germline assignment: CDR1 SGHNT and CDR2 YYREEE (reference sequence). CDR3 DNA: TGTGCCAGCAGCTCATGGCATTCTACGAGCGGTTTGAGTAGCGGGTATAAAAACAATGAGCAGTTCTTC. It codes for CASSSWHSTSGLSSGYKNNEQFF. Using reference TRBV5-4 and TRBJ2-1 for the parts outside the CDR3, the full variable domain is ETGVTQSPTHLIKTRGQQVTLRCSSQSGHNTVSWYQQALGQGPQFIFQYYREEENGRGNFPPRFSGLQFPNYSSELNVNALELDDSALYLCASSSWHSTSGLSSGYKNNEQFFGPGTRLTVL.

This clonotype was counted a few times. This sequence joins TRBV6-5 and TRBJ2-5; D may be TRBD1 (6 bases). This CDR3 spans 14 amino acids. V was cut by 0 bases and J by 2 bases, with 7 bases left in between. The germline V gene encodes CDR1 MNHEY and CDR2 SVGAGI. CDR3 DNA: TGTGCCAGCAGTTACTCCGGGACACAAGAGACCCAGTACTTC. This translates into CASSYSGTQETQYF.

V usage is TRBV20-1 and J usage is TRBJ1-2; D may be TRBD1 (6 bases). Germline V gene lookup returns CDR1 DFQATT and CDR2 SNEGSKA (reference sequence). The V and J ends lost 6 bases and 4 bases respectively, with 18 bases between them. This CDR3 has 14 amino acids. As DNA, the CDR3 is TGCAGTGCGCCCAACAGGGAGCGGACCTATGGCTACACCTTC. Protein sequence: CSAPNRERTYGYTF.

The chain recombines TRBV6-5 with TRBJ1-2; D unclear. The V and J ends lost 0 bases and 2 bases respectively, with 10 bases between them. This CDR3 comprises 15 residues. From germline, CDR1 is MNHEY and CDR2 SVGAGI. The CDR3 spells CASSYSIGGNYGYTF. The CDR3 DNA sequence: TGTGCCAGCAGTTACTCGATCGGAGGGAACTATGGCTACACCTTC.

The V gene is TRBV28, the J gene TRBJ1-2, with D tentatively TRBD1 (5 bases). With 5 bases removed from V and 1 base from J, the gap between germline ends came to 17 bases. Germline CDR1 MDHEN, CDR2 SYDVKM. This CDR3 spans 16 amino acids. Here the CDR3 DNA reads TGTGCCAGCAGTCCGGGGGAGCAGAAGATTAACTATGGCTACACCTTC. It translates to CASSPGEQKINYGYTF.

The chain employs TRBV9 and TRBJ1-1; no clear D. Trimming took off 0 bases at V and 5 bases at J, with 11 bases between the two ends. This CDR3 contains 14 residues. Germline lookup yields CDR1 SGDLS and CDR2 YYNGEE. CDR3: CASSVVSLTTEAFF. The CDR3 region has the DNA TGTGCCAGCAGCGTAGTAAGCCTGACGACTGAAGCTTTCTTT.

The chain combines TRBV7-9 with TRBJ2-5, with 10 bases that match TRBD1. The J call may not be correct, given that the DNA end is closer to TRBJ2-7. The CDR3 is 16 amino acids. Germline V lookup: CDR1 SEHNR, CDR2 FQNEAQ (reference sequence). The CDR3: CASSLWGQGFSYEQYF. CDR3 DNA: TGTGCCAGCAGCTTGTGGGGACAGGGGTTCTCCTACGAGCAGTACTTC.

The chain couples TRBV5-1 to TRBJ2-4, with TRBD1 matching 9 bases. Looked up from germline, CDR1 is SGHRS and CDR2 is YFSETQ. V lost 4 bases and J lost 4; bases outside the gene matches: 9. The CDR3 length is 16 residues. CDR3 in DNA: TGCGCCAGCAGCACCACCTACAGGGGGCCTAAAAACATTCAGTACTTC. Translated: CASSTTYRGPKNIQYF.

The chain couples TRBV9 to TRBJ2-5; either TRBD1 or TRBD2 may supply D (5 bases each). Trimming pared 6 bases from V and 5 bases from J, leaving 20 bases between. The CDR3 spans 15 residues. Germline CDR1 is SGDLS and CDR2 is YYNGEE. CDR3 in amino acids: CASNRRQGLGETQYF. CDR3 in DNA: TGTGCCAGCAACAGGAGGCAGGGCCTGGGGGAGACCCAGTACTTC. The whole variable domain, remainder taken from reference TRBV9 and TRBJ2-5, is DSGVTQTPKHLITATGQRVTLRCSPRSGDLSVYWYQQSLDQGLQFLIQYYNGEERAKGNILERFSAQQFPDLHSELNLSSLELGDSALYFCASNRRQGLGETQYFGPGTRLLVL.

This clonotype was counted between two and nine times. The chain has TRBV20-1 and TRBJ1-2, with TRBD1 identical over 8 bases. Germline CDR1 is DFQATT and CDR2 is SNEGSKA (reference sequence). The V segment lost 3 bases and the J segment 3 bases; nucleotides outside the gene matches: 3. The CDR3 runs 13 residues. CDR3 DNA sequence: TGCAGTGCTAGCCCGGGACAGGACTATGGCTACACCTTC. It specifies CSASPGQDYGYTF.

CDR3 bases: TGTGCCAGCAGCGTTATACTCCAAGAGACCCAGTACTTC. Encoded protein: CASSVILQETQYF. V usage is TRBV7-6 and J usage is TRBJ2-5; no clear D. CDR3 length: 13 residues. Germline-derived CDR1 and CDR2 are SGHVS and FNYEAQ. The V end was cut by 5 bases, the J end by 1 base, with 8 bases between.

The chain combines TRBV20-1 with TRBJ2-1; 9 bases are a match to TRBD2. Germline trimming cut 6 bases from V and 4 bases from J; bases unmatched to any gene: 7. CDR1 is DFQATT and CDR2 is SNEGSKA in the germline V gene (reference sequence). The CDR3 runs 14 residues. The CDR3 DNA reads as TGCAGTGCCCCGACTAGCGGAGTTTACAATGAGCAGTTCTTC. It is translated as CSAPTSGVYNEQFF.

In its sample, this clonotype was seen a few times. The genes are TRBV6-4 and TRBJ1-5, with D unresolved. This CDR3 is 13 amino acids long. Germline V lookup: CDR1 MRHNA, CDR2 SNTAGT. The germline V and J ends were trimmed by 9 bases and 1 base, with 10 bases remaining between them. Here the CDR3 reads CARKRSSNQPQHF. The CDR3 DNA reads TGTGCCAGAAAGCGCAGCAGCAATCAGCCCCAGCATTTT.